These T cell receptor beta chains were read from a single sample in a study of T cell changes during pregnancy in multiple sclerosis. Measured with immunoSEQ multiplex PCR; TCRdb has only the in-frame clones, and not every one. Seen here are 40,000 to 60,000 clones, roughly 94% observed once, and the top ten hold under 7%. Sequencing used CD8+ T cells from peripheral blood mononuclear cells, obtained in the first trimester of pregnancy. These receptors were obtained from a female donor with multiple sclerosis, enrolled in a pregnancy study. Each CDR3 is given with its conserved first and last residue. The D gene is left open where the match is weak. Size is stated for part of the rows, as once, few or many counts, or as a class when the clone is expanded.

TRBV30	.	TRBJ2-2	.	CAWPGVSGENTGELFF	TGTGCCTGGCCCGGAGTGAGCGGAGAGAACACCGGGGAGCTGTTTTTT
TRBV4-1	.	TRBJ1-1	TRBD1	CASSLSDRGNTEAFF	TGCGCCAGCAGCCTCTCTGACAGGGGTAACACTGAAGCTTTCTTT
TRBV5-6	.	TRBJ2-1	TRBD2	CASSWAGDGEQFF	TGTGCCAGCAGCTGGGCGGGAGATGGAGAGCAGTTCTTC
TRBV7-9	.	TRBJ2-2	.	CASSSTGSPNTGELFF	TGTGCCAGCAGCTCAACAGGGTCCCCTAACACCGGGGAGCTGTTTTTT
TRBV6-5	.	TRBJ1-1	.	CASTRGPLTEAFF	TGTGCCAGCACGCGAGGCCCCCTCACTGAAGCTTTCTTT
TRBV2	once	TRBJ1-1	TRBD1	CSDRGNTEAFF	TGTTCCGACAGGGGGAACACTGAAGCTTTCTTT
TRBV6-1	.	TRBJ2-7	TRBD1	CASRLAGTGGYEQYF	TGTGCCAGCAGACTCGCCGGGACAGGGGGCTACGAGCAGTACTTC
TRBV4-2	.	TRBJ1-1	.	CASSQGGSEAFF	TGTGCCAGCAGCCAAGGGGGCTCTGAAGCTTTCTTT
TRBV19	.	TRBJ2-1	TRBD1	CASQATGASFNEQFF	TGTGCCAGTCAAGCCACAGGGGCCAGTTTCAATGAGCAGTTCTTC
TRBV6-1	.	TRBJ2-5	.	CASSDQTSTGETQYF	TGTGCCAGCAGTGACCAGACTAGTACCGGGGAGACCCAGTACTTC
TRBV28	once	TRBJ1-5	.	CASSLGPTNHGHF	TGTGCCAGCAGTTTAGGACCGACTAACCACGGGCATTTT
TRBV7-9	.	TRBJ1-1	.	CASSSGATEAFF	TGTGCCAGCAGCTCAGGGGCCACTGAAGCTTTCTTT
TRBV27	.	TRBJ2-7	.	CASSVGGEQYF	TGTGCCAGCAGCGTCGGAGGCGAGCAGTACTTC
TRBV5-1	.	TRBJ2-7	.	CASSFDWSLGYEQYF	TGCGCCAGCAGCTTTGACTGGAGTCTGGGCTACGAGCAGTACTTC
TRBV7-9	.	TRBJ1-2	.	CASALLGIGGYTF	TGTGCCAGCGCCCTTCTCGGGATTGGCGGCTACACCTTC
TRBV6-5	.	TRBJ2-1	TRBD2	CASQTAGGNNEQFF	TGTGCCAGCCAGACAGCGGGAGGAAACAATGAGCAGTTCTTC
TRBV6-5	.	TRBJ2-7	TRBD2	CASSYGPELAGAEQYF	TGTGCCAGCAGTTACGGTCCCGAACTAGCGGGAGCCGAGCAGTACTTC
TRBV5-1	.	TRBJ1-2	.	CASSEQGLSNYGYTF	TGCGCCAGCAGCGAGCAGGGACTAAGTAACTATGGCTACACCTTC
TRBV7-8	once	TRBJ1-4	TRBD1	CASSLQGAPPEKLFF	TGTGCCAGCAGCTTACAGGGGGCGCCCCCAGAAAAACTGTTTTTT
TRBV10-3	.	TRBJ2-1	TRBD2	CAISESGLGGVFNEQFF	TGTGCCATCAGTGAGTCGGGTCTGGGGGGGGTCTTCAATGAGCAGTTCTTC
TRBV6-5	.	TRBJ2-2	.	CASSDGHFTGELFF	TGTGCCAGCAGCGACGGACATTTCACCGGGGAGCTGTTTTTT
TRBV5-6	.	TRBJ1-1	.	CASSFETEAFF	TGTGCCAGCAGCTTCGAGACTGAAGCTTTCTTT
TRBV28	.	TRBJ1-1	.	CASSLTGWTEAFF	TGTGCCAGCAGTTTAACAGGGTGGACTGAAGCTTTCTTT
TRBV27	.	TRBJ2-5	TRBD1	CASSYRGTGETQYF	TGTGCCAGCAGTTACAGGGGGACGGGAGAGACCCAGTACTTC
TRBV27	few	TRBJ2-3	TRBD2	CASRHLAGASTDTQYF	TGTGCCAGCAGGCATCTAGCGGGAGCTAGCACAGATACGCAGTATTTT
TRBV19	once	TRBJ2-3	TRBD2	CASSIGASGTDTQYF	TGTGCCAGTAGTATCGGCGCTAGCGGGACAGATACGCAGTATTTT
TRBV4-1	.	TRBJ2-1	.	CASSQAEAWDEQFF	TGCGCCAGCAGCCAAGCGGAGGCCTGGGATGAGCAGTTCTTC
TRBV27	.	TRBJ1-2	.	CASSFGRGDYGYTF	TGTGCCAGCAGTTTTGGTAGGGGCGACTATGGCTACACCTTC
TRBV6-1	.	TRBJ1-1	.	CASTLTGMGAEAFF	TGTGCCAGCACCCTCACAGGGATGGGGGCTGAAGCTTTCTTT
TRBV21-1	.	TRBJ1-1	.	CASSRPGQMNTEAFF	TGTGCCAGCAGCAGACCGGGACAGATGAACACTGAAGCTTTCTTT
TRBV7-9	few	TRBJ2-2	TRBD2	CASSGRVLSGELFF	TGTGCCAGCAGCGGGAGGGTTCTCTCCGGGGAGCTGTTTTTT
TRBV9	.	TRBJ2-5	TRBD2	CASSVLGTSGETQYF	TGTGCCAGCAGCGTACTGGGGACTAGCGGAGAGACCCAGTACTTC
TRBV2	.	TRBJ2-7	TRBD1	CASSEGLNRGEQYF	TGTGCCAGCAGTGAAGGCCTGAACAGGGGCGAGCAGTACTTC
TRBV5-5	.	TRBJ2-1	TRBD2	CASSPRLAGVWEQFF	TGTGCCAGCAGCCCGCGACTAGCGGGAGTGTGGGAGCAGTTCTTC
TRBV30	.	TRBJ1-2	TRBD1	CAWSPTGGNGYTF	TGTGCCTGGAGCCCAACAGGGGGCAACGGCTACACCTTC
TRBV18	.	TRBJ2-7	.	CASSPPRVAGSSYEQYF	TGTGCCAGCTCACCTCCCCGGGTGGCGGGTTCCTCCTACGAGCAGTACTTC
TRBV10-2	few	TRBJ2-1	.	CASSEGRGGEQFF	TGCGCCAGCAGTGAGGGGCGGGGAGGTGAGCAGTTCTTC
TRBV6-1	.	TRBJ2-3	TRBD1	CASKGQGDTDTQYF	TGTGCCAGCAAGGGACAGGGAGACACAGATACGCAGTATTTT
TRBV28	.	TRBJ2-1	.	CASSRDFSSYNEQFF	TGTGCCAGCAGTCGGGACTTCAGCTCCTACAATGAGCAGTTCTTC
TRBV5-1	.	TRBJ2-7	TRBD1	CASSSTSGTGYEQYF	TGCGCCAGCAGCTCAACCTCCGGGACAGGGTACGAGCAGTACTTC
TRBV5-4	.	TRBJ2-7	TRBD2	CASSPGGGVNEQYF	TGTGCCAGCAGCCCGGGTGGGGGGGTCAACGAGCAGTACTTC
TRBV10-2	.	TRBJ2-7	TRBD2	CASNPTSGTYEQYF	TGCGCCAGCAATCCAACTAGCGGGACCTACGAGCAGTACTTC
TRBV11-1	.	TRBJ2-7	TRBD2	CASSLPSGRVTHSYEQYF	TGTGCCAGCAGCTTACCTAGCGGGAGGGTAACTCACTCCTACGAGCAGTACTTC
TRBV27	.	TRBJ2-7	TRBD1	CASSLGQGFEQYF	TGTGCCAGCAGTTTGGGACAGGGGTTCGAGCAGTACTTC
TRBV4-1	once	TRBJ1-1	.	CASSQELGMNTEAFF	TGCGCCAGCAGCCAAGAGTTGGGCATGAACACTGAAGCTTTCTTT
TRBV27	.	TRBJ2-7	TRBD2	CASSSVGGVEQYF	TGTGCCAGCAGTTCAGTGGGAGGGGTCGAGCAGTACTTC
TRBV29-1	.	TRBJ1-1	.	CSGIGQSMNTEAFF	TGCAGCGGTATCGGACAGTCAATGAACACTGAAGCTTTCTTT
TRBV29-1	once	TRBJ2-1	TRBD2	CSVGGGTSGRYEQFF	TGCAGCGTTGGGGGGGGGACTAGCGGCCGCTATGAGCAGTTCTTC
TRBV10-1	.	TRBJ1-4	TRBD1	CASSADRSEKLFF	TGCGCCAGCAGTGCGGACAGGTCGGAAAAACTGTTTTTT
TRBV4-1	.	TRBJ2-7	TRBD2	CASSLTGTTDYEQYF	TGCGCCAGCAGCCTGACTGGGACTACAGACTACGAGCAGTACTTC
TRBV19	once	TRBJ2-7	TRBD2	CASKTSGSAYEQYF	TGTGCCAGTAAGACTAGCGGGAGTGCCTACGAGCAGTACTTC
TRBV5-6	.	TRBJ1-1	.	CASSSLMVNTEAFF	TGTGCCAGCAGCTCACTCATGGTGAACACTGAAGCTTTCTTT
TRBV4-1	once	TRBJ2-1	.	CASGPPGSDQQFF	TGCGCCAGCGGCCCACCAGGGTCCGATCAGCAGTTCTTC
TRBV19	.	TRBJ2-1	TRBD1	CASSIAGTVTYNEQFF	TGTGCCAGTAGTATAGCTGGGACAGTTACCTACAATGAGCAGTTCTTC
TRBV27	.	TRBJ2-7	.	CASSYGSGYEQYF	TGTGCCAGCAGTTACGGGAGTGGCTACGAGCAGTACTTC
TRBV5-6	.	TRBJ1-1	.	CASSVQGLTEAFF	TGTGCCAGCAGCGTACAGGGTCTCACTGAAGCTTTCTTT
TRBV19	.	TRBJ2-7	.	CASSEDRRTSYEQYF	TGTGCCAGTAGCGAAGACAGGAGAACCTCCTACGAGCAGTACTTC
TRBV7-9	.	TRBJ1-4	TRBD1	CASSLTGGGEKLFF	TGTGCCAGCAGCTTGACAGGGGGTGGTGAAAAACTGTTTTTT
TRBV6-1	.	TRBJ1-2	.	CASSEFAGGLNYGYTF	TGTGCCAGCAGTGAATTCGCGGGAGGACTAAACTATGGCTACACCTTC
TRBV7-6	.	TRBJ2-2	.	CASSLAGADTGELFF	TGTGCCAGCAGCTTGGCGGGGGCCGACACCGGGGAGCTGTTTTTT